This T cell receptor (beta chain) appears in the sequencing data of a study of T-cell reconstitution after alpha-beta-depleted transplantation in children. Trimming cost V 0 bases and J 5 bases; bases outside gene matches: 10. The CDR3 loop spans 16 amino acids. The germline V gene encodes CDR1 WSHSY and CDR2 SAAADI. For TCRbeta, the library was prepared with unique molecular identifiers. One entry per CDR3 protein, called by TCRdb with MiXCR from the PCR reads. The sample has about a million distinct CDR3 sequences; 25% to 35% are singletons. This clonotype appeared a few times. The sample was PBMCs, mostly from graft donor cells, taken 360 days after TCRalphabeta/CD19-depleted stem cell transplant. This TCR derives from a boy under three years old who had a stem cell transplant for SCID, so the T cells may come from the graft donor. The chain recombines TRBV10-2 with TRBJ2-7, with 7 bases lining up with TRBD2. The CDR3 DNA reads as TGCGCCAGCAGTGAGTCGAGGACACTGGGGGGGAACGAGCAGTACTTC. It codes for CASSESRTLGGNEQYF.